This T cell receptor beta chain originates from a study of graft-versus-host responses after intestinal transplantation (dated by TCRdb to the early 2020s). At the level of the whole study: Recipients received multivisceral, liver-intestinal, or isolated intestinal transplants. Donor T cell macrochimerism was defined as a peak of at least 4% donor T cells among recipient peripheral blood mononuclear cells. Alloreactive clones were identified by sequencing pre-transplant mixed lymphocyte reaction products and comparing them with unstimulated pre-transplant donor and recipient T cells. Anti-thymocyte globulin induction was given to all recipients, followed by maintenance tacrolimus and steroids for approximately 3 years. Of the 20 to 25 intestinal transplant recipients enrolled in the cohort, one of whom was a retransplant, a few patients without pretransplant specimens were excluded. Graft-versus-host and host-versus-graft alloreactive T cell clones were tracked in the graft, circulation and bone marrow after intestinal transplantation using bulk TCR-beta CDR3 sequencing. Rather than going through the commercial service, samples from three later patients were sequenced in-house on an Illumina MiSeq and processed with MiXCR. The research as a whole found: Patients with donor T cell macrochimerism had high GvH to HvG T cell clonal ratios in their allografts. Conclusions were limited by the relatively low number and heterogeneity of intestinal transplant patients. Early after transplant, peak levels of circulating GvH clones were found to be associated with declines in HvG clones. GvH clones were found in recipient bone marrow, and some of the GvH clones appeared earlier in ileal mucosa or blood, which is consistent with an intestinal mucosal origin.

Explained via the paper, the time point label denotes: cells obtained before transplantation from donor or recipient. CD3+CD4+ and CD3+CD8+ populations were FACS-sorted from unstimulated pre-transplant donor and recipient cells taken from spleen or lymph nodes. The cysteine opens and the phenylalanine closes a CDR3 of 15 amino acids. The entry retains the CDR3 DNA only, 45 bases that are in frame from base 1. For this chain, trimming is 3 bases at the V end and 7 bases at the J end, and the number of junction bases without a gene match is 5. The germline V gene (reference sequence) provides CDR1 GTSNPN and CDR2 SVGIG. The library came from the immunoSEQ multiplex PCR assay. For most patients, genomic DNA was isolated with the Qiagen DNeasy Blood and Tissue Kit and shipped frozen to Adaptive Biotechnologies for TCR sequencing. High-throughput TCR-beta CDR3 sequencing of genomic DNA from most patients was performed by Adaptive Biotechnologies. In the source study's methods: Adaptive's ImmunoSEQ software supplied the TCR sequencing data for 15 to 20 patients, while MiXCR and VDJtools were used to process a few other patients. To correct CD4 versus CD8 sorting errors, sequences present in both subsets at a frequency ratio below 5:1 were removed. CDR3 nucleotide sequences shared by donor and recipient were removed because the origin of these sequences could not be assigned. At least 2-fold expansion over unstimulated cells and a minimum CFSE-low frequency of 0.002% (template counts) or 0.001% (read counts) were required for clones to be classified as alloreactive. Clones were considered mappable if detected in sequenced pre-transplant spleen, lymph node, or MLR CFSE-low populations of the donor or recipient. Cumulative frequency of alloreactive clones was calculated as a percentage of all sequences weighted by copy number. Entries here come from immuneACCESS through TCRdb and include only in-frame sequences with V and J called. Some clones fail to appear in such tables; in the studies checked, an unresolved V gene covers under half of the shortfall, and the cause of the remainder is unknown. The DNA gave D and trimming, while V, J and clone size come from that table. Within this sample are about 100,000 clones, with roughly 87% of them counted one time only. The biggest ten clones account for roughly 0.95% of the sample.

Regarding this clone: Its antigen remains unidentified. The input lacks base qualities; no much larger clone sits a single base away.

Sequences were derived from unstimulated CD4+ T cells sorted from spleen or lymph node cells, sampled before transplant. The source is a human donor who was the organ donor for an intestinal transplant. The receptor chain draws on TRBV30 and TRBJ2-1; TRBD2 agrees with 14 junctional bases. The DNA is TGTGCCTGGAGAAGACTAGCGGGGGGGCGGAATGAGCAGTTCTTC. It translates as CAWRRLAGGRNEQFF.